This paragraph reports one T cell receptor beta chain. This CDR3 comprises 17 residues. The V and J ends lost 0 bases and 0 bases respectively, with 13 bases between them. From germline, CDR1 is SGHRS and CDR2 YFSETQ. The data are from a study of blood T cell repertoires in COVID-19. Study-level background: The United States, Italy and Spain supplied acute and convalescent COVID-19 samples. The cDNA or gDNA used as material had been derived from T cells, B-cell-depleted T cells, or PBMCs.

Participant ages covered about 18 to 89 years across 24 US areas. As processed by the authors: Amplification of reference gene primers was used by the study to estimate nucleated cell counts. TCRdb's table, derived via immunoSEQ multiplex PCR, lists solely in-frame clones and lacks some. From that table come the V and J calls and clone size; the DNA was used to work out D and trimming. The profile covers 300,000 to 450,000 clones, with about 90% appearing a single time and roughly 1.9% taken by the ten largest. Source material: PBMCs or T cells enriched from blood (not recorded which). The chain couples TRBV5-1 to TRBJ2-1; TRBD2 is a possible D gene (6 bases). The sequence came from a man aged 40-49 years in a cohort exposed to, infected with or recovered from COVID-19 (not recorded which). The CDR3 DNA follows: TGCGCCAGCAGCTTGGTAGCTAGCGCGAGCTCCTACAATGAGCAGTTCTTC. Encoded protein: CASSLVASASSYNEQFF. The full variable domain, in which reference TRBV5-1 and TRBJ2-1 provide the parts outside the CDR3, is KAGVTQTPRYLIKTRGQQVTLSCSPISGHRSVSWYQQTPGQGLQFLFEYFSETQRNKGNFPGRFSGRQFSNSRSEMNVSTLELGDSALYLCASSLVASASSYNEQFFGPGTRLTVL.